This T cell receptor (beta chain) derives from a study of T cell responses to AZD1222 COVID-19 vaccine. The germline V gene has CDR1 SGHTA and CDR2 FQGNSA. V was pared by 5 bases and J by 2 bases, with 11 bases of the junction left unmatched. The CDR3 runs to 16 residues. Sequencing was performed with immunoSEQ multiplex PCR; in TCRdb, only in-frame clones are kept and a portion is missing. Of about 97,000 clones listed, roughly 84% are singletons. On this clone itself: No antigen is known for it.

General study points: Spike-specific TCR breadth and depth grew following two AZD1222 doses.

The sequencing here drew on peripheral blood, taken on day 0 of AZD1222 vaccination. This sequence was found in an adult in good health. V gene TRBV7-2 combines with J gene TRBJ1-1, with 7 bases aligning to TRBD1. The CDR3 is CASSDRTGTYNTEAFF. The CDR3, as DNA: TGTGCCAGCAGCGATCGGACAGGAACCTATAACACTGAAGCTTTCTTT.